The present T cell receptor beta chain was sequenced within a study of tumor and adjacent non-tumor tissue in lung cancer. The CDR3 loop spans 12 amino acids. V was cut by 6 bases and J by 11 bases, with 19 bases left in between. Germline-derived CDR1 and CDR2 are DFQATT and SNEGSKA (reference sequence). This clonotype came up a few times. Its antigen is unknown. A much larger clone differs by one base, so this may be a read error. TCRbeta libraries were built with three rounds of nested PCR, modified from ARM-PCR. TCRdb analysed the multiplex PCR reads with MiXCR anew, one entry per CDR3 protein. The table lists about 100,000 distinct CDR3 sequences, roughly two thirds of them singletons. Study-level results: Tumor tissue had significantly higher TCR diversity than normal lung. Top 100 clones took a larger repertoire share in normal lung.

RNA was extracted from bulk tissue without any cell sorting. Distant lung tissue was collected more than 3 cm away from the tumor edge. Newly diagnosed lung cancer patients had thoracic surgery in China, August–late 2014, without prior chemotherapy. The sequence derives from a man aged 30-40 years with non-small cell lung cancer. The rearrangement uses TRBV20-1 and TRBJ1-1; TRBD1 is a possible D gene (6 bases). Sequencing used distant non-tumor lung tissue. The CDR3: CSAVHRVVLAFF. The DNA for the CDR3 is TGCAGTGCCGTCCACAGGGTTGTATTGGCTTTCTTT.